These T cell receptor beta chains were read from a single sample in a study of blood T cells in healthy people across ages. Via MiXCR, TCRdb re-called the 5' RACE reads, giving one row per CDR3 protein. This sample carries roughly 1.6 million distinct CDR3 sequences, about 35% of them seen once, and the ten largest clones take around 10%. The sequencing sample was made of blood. The receptors here all came from a woman aged 25-40 years in good health. CDR3s include the opening cysteine and the closing phenylalanine or tryptophan. Fields, in order: D gene, V gene, J gene, clone size, CDR3 protein, CDR3 DNA. The D gene is left open where the match is weak. Some rows have no size entry. The others give once, few or many, or a class for an expanded clone.

>-|TRBV5-6|TRBJ1-2|-
CASSTAYTGRGYTF
TGTGCCAGCAGCACCGCTTATACAGGGCGAGGCTACACCTTC
>-|TRBV2|TRBJ1-1|-
CASRGIGLMNTEAFF
TGTGCCAGCAGGGGCATTGGGCTGATGAACACTGAAGCTTTCTTT
>TRBD2|TRBV7-9|TRBJ2-5|-
CLTAGLQETQYF
TGTCTAACGGCGGGACTACAAGAGACCCAGTACTTC
>-|TRBV20-1|TRBJ2-7|few
CSALSSRDLEQYF
TGCAGTGCCCTAAGTAGCAGGGACTTGGAGCAGTACTTC
>-|TRBV7-3|TRBJ1-1|-
CASSLRGIGEAFF
TGTGCCAGCAGCCTCAGGGGTATAGGTGAAGCTTTCTTT
>TRBD2|TRBV5-1|TRBJ2-1|few
CASSLEGLLAGFDYNEQFF
TGCGCCAGCAGCTTGGAGGGACTACTAGCGGGGTTCGATTACAATGAGCAGTTCTTC
>-|TRBV7-6|TRBJ1-1|-
CASSFLDSRAFF
TGTGCCAGCAGCTTTTTGGACAGTCGAGCTTTCTTT
>TRBD1|TRBV12-3/TRBV12-4|TRBJ2-7|few
CAGSSSKRQGLYEQYF
TGTGCCGGCAGCTCCTCTAAGAGACAGGGGCTATACGAGCAGTACTTC
>-|TRBV20-1|TRBJ2-3|-
CSARVRGTLSTDTQYF
TGCAGTGCTAGAGTCCGAGGGACTCTCAGCACAGATACGCAGTATTTT
>-|TRBV21-1|TRBJ2-6|-
CASSKFPGTGETGANVLTF
TGTGCCAGCAGCAAATTTCCCGGGACAGGGGAAACTGGGGCCAACGTCCTGACTTTC
>TRBD2|TRBV3-1|TRBJ2-1|-
CASSQELEAGLAAGNEQFF
TGTGCCAGCAGTCAGGAACTAGAGGCGGGACTAGCGGCGGGGAATGAGCAGTTCTTC
>-|TRBV29-1|TRBJ2-5|few
CSPWTPGGAQYF
TGCAGCCCCTGGACCCCAGGCGGGGCCCAGTACTTC
>-|TRBV6-6|TRBJ1-2|few
CASSYSGFSAGYTF
TGTGCCAGCAGTTACTCAGGGTTTAGTGCTGGCTACACCTTC
>TRBD1|TRBV6-4|TRBJ2-1|-
CASSGTGLGDEQFF
TGTGCCAGCAGTGGGACAGGCTTAGGGGATGAGCAGTTCTTC
>-|TRBV4-2|TRBJ1-5|few
CASSQDRYSNQPQHF
TGTGCCAGCAGCCAAGACAGATATAGCAATCAGCCCCAGCATTTT
>TRBD2|TRBV6-1|TRBJ2-7|-
CASSAGTRRIEQYF
TGTGCCAGCAGTGCCGGGACTAGGAGAATCGAGCAGTACTTC
>TRBD1|TRBV5-1|TRBJ2-3|-
CASSYEQGSTDAQYF
TGCGCCAGCAGCTACGAACAGGGGAGCACAGATGCGCAGTATTTT
>TRBD2|TRBV20-1|TRBJ2-3|-
CSAAAGDSGITDTQYF
TGCAGTGCCGCCGCTGGGGATAGCGGGATCACAGATACGCAGTATTTT
>TRBD2|TRBV9|TRBJ2-4|-
CASSVAAGDIQYF
TGTGCCAGCAGCGTAGCTGCGGGGGACATTCAGTACTTC
>-|TRBV20-1|TRBJ1-2|-
CSARILGYGYTF
TGCAGTGCCAGAATTTTGGGCTATGGCTACACCTTC
>-|TRBV20-1|TRBJ2-3|-
CSASGGSASDTQYF
TGCAGTGCTTCGGGCGGATCAGCGTCAGATACGCAGTATTTT
>TRBD1|TRBV5-1|TRBJ2-6|-
CASSLGAGQGATGANVLTF
TGCGCCAGCAGCTTGGGGGCAGGACAGGGGGCGACAGGGGCCAACGTCCTGACTTTC
>TRBD1|TRBV27|TRBJ1-6|-
CASSLLLTGDSPLHF
TGTGCCAGCAGTTTATTGTTGACAGGGGATTCACCCCTCCACTTT
>-|TRBV29-1|TRBJ1-2|few
CSVEGGRDGYTF
TGCAGCGTTGAAGGAGGCAGGGATGGCTACACCTTC
>-|TRBV27|TRBJ2-7|many
CASSLRGTEQYF
TGTGCCAGCAGTTTAAGGGGGACAGAGCAGTACTTC
>-|TRBV5-1|TRBJ1-2|once
CASSTGTLNGGYTF
TGCGCCAGCAGCACGGGGACCCTTAACGGGGGCTACACCTTC
>TRBD2|TRBV7-2|TRBJ2-1|few
CASSLVSSGSYNEQFF
TGTGCCAGCAGCTTAGTGTCTAGCGGCTCCTACAATGAGCAGTTCTTC